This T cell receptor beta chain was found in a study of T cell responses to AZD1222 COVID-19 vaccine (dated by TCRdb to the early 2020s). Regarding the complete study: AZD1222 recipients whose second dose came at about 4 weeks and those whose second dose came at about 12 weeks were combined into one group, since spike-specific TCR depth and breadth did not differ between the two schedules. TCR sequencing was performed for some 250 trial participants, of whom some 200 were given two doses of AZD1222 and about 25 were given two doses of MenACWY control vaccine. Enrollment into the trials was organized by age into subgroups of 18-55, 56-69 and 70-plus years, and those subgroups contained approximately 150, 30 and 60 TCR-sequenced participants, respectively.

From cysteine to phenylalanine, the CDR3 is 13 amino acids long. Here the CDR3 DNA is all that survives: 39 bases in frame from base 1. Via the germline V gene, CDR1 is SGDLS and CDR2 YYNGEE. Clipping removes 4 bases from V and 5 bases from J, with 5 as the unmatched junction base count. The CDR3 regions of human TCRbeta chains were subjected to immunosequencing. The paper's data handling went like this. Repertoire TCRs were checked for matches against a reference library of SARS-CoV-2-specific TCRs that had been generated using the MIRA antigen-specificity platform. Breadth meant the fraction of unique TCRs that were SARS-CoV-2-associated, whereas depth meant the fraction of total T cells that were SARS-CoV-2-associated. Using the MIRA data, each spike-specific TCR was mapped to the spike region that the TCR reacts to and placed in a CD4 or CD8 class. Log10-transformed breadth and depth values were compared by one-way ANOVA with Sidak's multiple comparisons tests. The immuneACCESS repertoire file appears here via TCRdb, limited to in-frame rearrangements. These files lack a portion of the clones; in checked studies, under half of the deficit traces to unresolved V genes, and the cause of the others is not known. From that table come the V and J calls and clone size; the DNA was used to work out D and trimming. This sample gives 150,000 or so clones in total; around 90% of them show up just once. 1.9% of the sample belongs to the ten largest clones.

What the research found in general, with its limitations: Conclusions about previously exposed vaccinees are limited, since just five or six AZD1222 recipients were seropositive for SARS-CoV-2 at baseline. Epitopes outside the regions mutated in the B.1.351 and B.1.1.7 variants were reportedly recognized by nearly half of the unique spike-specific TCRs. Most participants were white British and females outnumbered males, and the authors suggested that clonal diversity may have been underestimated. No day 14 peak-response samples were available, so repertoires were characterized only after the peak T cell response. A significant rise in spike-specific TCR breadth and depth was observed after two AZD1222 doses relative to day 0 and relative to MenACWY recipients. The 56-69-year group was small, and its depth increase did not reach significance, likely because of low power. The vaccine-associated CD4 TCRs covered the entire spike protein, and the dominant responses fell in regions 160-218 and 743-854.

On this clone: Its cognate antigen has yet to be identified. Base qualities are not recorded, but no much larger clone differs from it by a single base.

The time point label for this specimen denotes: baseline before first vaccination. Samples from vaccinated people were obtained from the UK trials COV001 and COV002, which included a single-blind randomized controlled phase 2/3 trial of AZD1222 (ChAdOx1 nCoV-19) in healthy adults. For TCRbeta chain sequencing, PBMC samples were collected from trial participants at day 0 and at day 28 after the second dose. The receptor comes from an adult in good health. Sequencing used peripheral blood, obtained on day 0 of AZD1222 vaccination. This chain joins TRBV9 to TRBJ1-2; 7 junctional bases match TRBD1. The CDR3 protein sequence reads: CASSPGGGYGYTF. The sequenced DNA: TGTGCCAGCAGCCCAGGGGGAGGGTATGGCTACACCTTC.